The clone carrying this TCR beta chain was seen repeatedly, ten times or more. In the same sample, other DNA sequences code for this CDR3. Original methodology: Without quality scores, immunoSEQ junctional reads could not be filtered like full-length reads. The assay was immunoSEQ multiplex PCR, and TCRdb's table has in-frame clones only and misses some. The DNA gave D and trimming, while V, J and clone size come from that table. The sample shows hundreds of thousands of clones, around 80% of them seen only once. The entry originates in a study of shared clonotypes between healthy human individuals. Germline loops: CDR1 MDHEN, CDR2 SYDVKM. CDR3 size: 15 residues. V lost 5 bases to trimming and J lost 0 bases, with 14 bases between them.

The sequenced sample was PBMCs. The V call is TRBV28, the J call TRBJ2-7; D possibly corresponds to TRBD1 (5 bases). The receptor was isolated from a woman in her forties in good health. Some clones in this sample may be carry-over from other donors' samples. The CDR3 loop reads CASSPWGSASYEQYF. The CDR3 DNA reads TGTGCCAGCAGTCCCTGGGGCAGCGCCTCCTACGAGCAGTACTTC.